The next 3 T cell receptor beta chains were all read from a single sample in a study of shared clonotypes between healthy human individuals. Only in-frame clones appear in the TCRdb table, and some are missing; sequencing was by immunoSEQ multiplex PCR. This sample has about 640,000 clones, with 72% found just once. Sequences were obtained from memory CD4+ T cells sorted from blood. Subset indicated: CD45RA-negative fraction. The receptors originated from a woman aged 30 to 39 in good health.

V usage is TRBV28 and J usage is TRBJ2-7; TRBD2 matches 14 bases. This CDR3 is built from 15 residues. Trimming at V came to 6 bases and at J to 5 bases, leaving 6 bases not matched to a gene. Germline assignment: CDR1 MDHEN and CDR2 SYDVKM. The CDR3 coding sequence is TGTGCCAGCAGCCCGGGACTAGCGGGAGTCCACGAGCAGTACTTC. Translated: CASSPGLAGVHEQYF.

The gene calls are TRBV19 and TRBJ1-2, with 8 bases matching TRBD1. The V and J ends lost 7 bases and 5 bases, in that order; junction bases with no gene match: 15. This CDR3 is built from 16 residues. Looked up from germline, CDR1 is LNHDA and CDR2 is SQIVND (reference sequence). The DNA of the CDR3 is TGTGCCAGTACCCCCCACCAAGAGACAGGGGAGTATGGCTACACCTTC. This codes for CASTPHQETGEYGYTF.

This chain links TRBV7-9 with TRBJ2-3; TRBD2 matches at 7 bases. The germline V gene encodes CDR1 SEHNR and CDR2 FQNEAQ (reference sequence). The CDR3 extends over 15 amino acids. Germline trimming cut 4 bases from V and 5 bases from J; bases unmatched to any gene: 9. CDR3: CASSSPRGSLDTQYF. The CDR3, as DNA: TGTGCCAGCAGCTCCCCCCGCGGGAGTTTAGATACGCAGTATTTT. The full variable domain, with the rest looked up from reference TRBV7-9 and TRBJ2-3, is DTGVSQNPRHKITKRGQNVTFRCDPISEHNRLYWYRQTLGQGPEFLTYFQNEAQLEKSRLLSDRFSAERPKGSFSTLEIQRTEQGDSAMYLCASSSPRGSLDTQYFGPGTRLTVL.